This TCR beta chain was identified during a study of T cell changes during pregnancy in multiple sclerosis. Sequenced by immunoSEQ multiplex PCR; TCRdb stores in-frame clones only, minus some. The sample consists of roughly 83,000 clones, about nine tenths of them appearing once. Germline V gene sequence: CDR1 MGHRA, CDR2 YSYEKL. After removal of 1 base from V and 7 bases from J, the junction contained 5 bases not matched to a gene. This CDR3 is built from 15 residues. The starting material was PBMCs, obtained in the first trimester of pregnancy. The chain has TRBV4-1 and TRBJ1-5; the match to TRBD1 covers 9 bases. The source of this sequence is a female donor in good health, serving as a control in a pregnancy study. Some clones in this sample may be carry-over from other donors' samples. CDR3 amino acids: CASSQVGDREQPQHF. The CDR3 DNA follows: TGCGCCAGCAGCCAAGTAGGGGACAGGGAACAGCCCCAGCATTTT.